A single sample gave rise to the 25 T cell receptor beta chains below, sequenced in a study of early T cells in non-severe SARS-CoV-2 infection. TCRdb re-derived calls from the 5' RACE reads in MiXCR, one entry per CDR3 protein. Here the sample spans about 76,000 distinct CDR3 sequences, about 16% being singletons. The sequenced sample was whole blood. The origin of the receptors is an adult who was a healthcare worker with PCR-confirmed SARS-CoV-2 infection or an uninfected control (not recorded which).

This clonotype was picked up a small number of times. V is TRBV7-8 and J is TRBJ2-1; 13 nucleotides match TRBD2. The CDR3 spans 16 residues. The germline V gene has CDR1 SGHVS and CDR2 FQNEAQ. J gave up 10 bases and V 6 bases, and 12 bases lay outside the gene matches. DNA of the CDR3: TGTGCCAGCAGAGAACCGGGACTAGCGGGGCCGCGGGAGCAGTTCTTC. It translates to CASREPGLAGPREQFF.

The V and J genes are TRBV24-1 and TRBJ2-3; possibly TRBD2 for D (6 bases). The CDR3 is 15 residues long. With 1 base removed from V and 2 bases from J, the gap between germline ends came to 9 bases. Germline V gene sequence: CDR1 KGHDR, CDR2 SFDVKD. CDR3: CATSDLGGNTDTQYF. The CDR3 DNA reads TGTGCCACCAGTGATTTAGGAGGGAACACAGATACGCAGTATTTT.

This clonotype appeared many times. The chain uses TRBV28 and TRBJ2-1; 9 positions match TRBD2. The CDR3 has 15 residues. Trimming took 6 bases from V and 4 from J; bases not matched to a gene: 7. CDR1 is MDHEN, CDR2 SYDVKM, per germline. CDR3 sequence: CASSALAGSYNEQFF. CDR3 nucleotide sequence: TGTGCCAGCAGCGCTCTAGCGGGGTCTTACAATGAGCAGTTCTTC.

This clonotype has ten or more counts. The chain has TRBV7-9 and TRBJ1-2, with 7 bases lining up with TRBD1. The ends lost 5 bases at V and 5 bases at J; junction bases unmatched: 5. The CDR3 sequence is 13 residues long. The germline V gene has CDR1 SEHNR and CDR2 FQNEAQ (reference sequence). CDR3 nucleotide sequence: TGTGCCAGCAGCCGGGACAGAATATATGGCTACACCTTC. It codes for CASSRDRIYGYTF.

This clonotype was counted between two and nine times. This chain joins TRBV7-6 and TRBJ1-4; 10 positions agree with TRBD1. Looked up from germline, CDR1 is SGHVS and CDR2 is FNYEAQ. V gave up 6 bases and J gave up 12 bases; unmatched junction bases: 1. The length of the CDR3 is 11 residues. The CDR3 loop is CASRTGGELFF. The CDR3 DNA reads TGTGCCAGCAGGACAGGGGGCGAACTGTTTTTT.

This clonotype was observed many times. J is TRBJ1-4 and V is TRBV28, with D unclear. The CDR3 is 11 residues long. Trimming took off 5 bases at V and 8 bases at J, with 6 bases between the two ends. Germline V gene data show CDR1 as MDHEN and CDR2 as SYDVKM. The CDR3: CASSRSEKLFF. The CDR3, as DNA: TGTGCCAGCAGTCGTAGCGAAAAACTGTTTTTT.

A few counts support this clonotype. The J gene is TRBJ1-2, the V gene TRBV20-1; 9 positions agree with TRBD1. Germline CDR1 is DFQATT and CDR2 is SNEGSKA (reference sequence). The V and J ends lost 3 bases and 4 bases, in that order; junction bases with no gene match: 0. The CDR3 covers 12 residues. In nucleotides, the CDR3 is TGCAGTGCTAGGGACAGGGGCTATGGCTACACCTTC. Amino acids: CSARDRGYGYTF.

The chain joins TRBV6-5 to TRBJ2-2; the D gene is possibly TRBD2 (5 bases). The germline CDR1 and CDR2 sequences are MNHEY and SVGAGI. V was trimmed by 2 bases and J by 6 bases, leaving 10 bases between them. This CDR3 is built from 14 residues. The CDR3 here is CASSYGLASGELFF. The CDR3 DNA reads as TGTGCCAGCAGTTACGGGCTAGCATCCGGGGAGCTGTTTTTT.

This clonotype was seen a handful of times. The CDR3 protein is CASSDETGYHEQYF. For the CDR3, the DNA is TGTGCCAGCAGTGATGAAACAGGGTACCACGAGCAGTACTTC. The chain couples TRBV28 to TRBJ2-7; D possibly corresponds to TRBD1 (6 bases). Germline lookup yields CDR1 MDHEN and CDR2 SYDVKM. CDR3 length: 14 amino acids. V lost 5 bases, J lost 5 bases, and 16 bases lay in between.

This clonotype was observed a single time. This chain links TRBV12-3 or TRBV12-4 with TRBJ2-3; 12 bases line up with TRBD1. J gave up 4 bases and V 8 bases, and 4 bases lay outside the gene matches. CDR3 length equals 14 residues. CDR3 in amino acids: CASSGTGGSDTQYF. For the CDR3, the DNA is TGTGCCAGCTCCGGGACAGGGGGCTCAGATACGCAGTATTTT.

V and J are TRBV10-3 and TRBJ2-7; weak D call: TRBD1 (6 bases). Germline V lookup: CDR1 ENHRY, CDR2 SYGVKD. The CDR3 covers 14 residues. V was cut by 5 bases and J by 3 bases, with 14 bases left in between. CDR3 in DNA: TGTGCCATCAGTAAAGATAAGGGACACTACGAGCAGTACTTC. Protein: CAISKDKGHYEQYF.

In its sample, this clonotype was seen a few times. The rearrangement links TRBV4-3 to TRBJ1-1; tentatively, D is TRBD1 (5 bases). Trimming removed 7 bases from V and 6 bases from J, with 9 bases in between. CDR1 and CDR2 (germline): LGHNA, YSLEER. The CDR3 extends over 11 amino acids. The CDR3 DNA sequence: TGCGCCAGCACAGGGTTATCTGAAGCTTTCTTT. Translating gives CASTGLSEAFF.

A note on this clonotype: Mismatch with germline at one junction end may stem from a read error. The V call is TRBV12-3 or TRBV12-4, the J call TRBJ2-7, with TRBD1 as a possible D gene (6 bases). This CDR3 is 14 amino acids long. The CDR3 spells CASSPGTPSNEQYF. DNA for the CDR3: TGTGCCAGCAGCCCGGGGACACCCTCCAACGAGCAGTACTTC.

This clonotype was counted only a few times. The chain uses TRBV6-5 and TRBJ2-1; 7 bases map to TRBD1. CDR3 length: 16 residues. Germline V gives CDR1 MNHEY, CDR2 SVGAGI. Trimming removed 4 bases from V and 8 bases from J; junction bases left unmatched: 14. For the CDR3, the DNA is TGTGCCAGCAGTTTCGTTCGACAGGGCTGGTCGGATGAGCAGTTCTTC. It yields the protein CASSFVRQGWSDEQFF.

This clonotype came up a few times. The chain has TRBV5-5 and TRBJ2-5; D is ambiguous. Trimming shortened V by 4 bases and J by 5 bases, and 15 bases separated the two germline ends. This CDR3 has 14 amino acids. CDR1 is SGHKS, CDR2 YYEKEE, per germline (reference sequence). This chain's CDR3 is CASSPTRTSETQYF. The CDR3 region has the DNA TGTGCCAGCAGCCCAACACGGACGAGCGAGACCCAGTACTTC. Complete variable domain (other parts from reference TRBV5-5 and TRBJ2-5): DAGVTQSPTHLIKTRGQQVTLRCSPISGHKSVSWYQQVLGQGPQFIFQYYEKEERGRGNFPDRFSARQFPNYSSELNVNALLLGDSALYLCASSPTRTSETQYFGPGTRLLVL.

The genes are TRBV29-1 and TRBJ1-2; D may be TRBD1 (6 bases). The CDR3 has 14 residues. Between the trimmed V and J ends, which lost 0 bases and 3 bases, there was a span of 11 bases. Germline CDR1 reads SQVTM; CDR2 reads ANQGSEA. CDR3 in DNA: TGCAGCGTTGAAGAGGGGGCGATTGACTATGGCTACACCTTC. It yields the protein CSVEEGAIDYGYTF. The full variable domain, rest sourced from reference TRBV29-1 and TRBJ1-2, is SAVISQKPSRDICQRGTSLTIQCQVDSQVTMMFWYRQQPGQSLTLIATANQGSEATYESGFVIDKFPISRPNLTFSTLTVSNMSPEDSSIYLCSVEEGAIDYGYTFGSGTRLTVV.

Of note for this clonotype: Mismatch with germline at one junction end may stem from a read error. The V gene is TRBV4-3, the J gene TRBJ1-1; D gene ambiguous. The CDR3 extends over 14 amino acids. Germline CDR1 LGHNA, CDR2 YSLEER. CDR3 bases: TGCGCCTGCAGCCAAGATCGGGCGGGCACTGAAGCTTTCTTT. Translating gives CACSQDRAGTEAFF.

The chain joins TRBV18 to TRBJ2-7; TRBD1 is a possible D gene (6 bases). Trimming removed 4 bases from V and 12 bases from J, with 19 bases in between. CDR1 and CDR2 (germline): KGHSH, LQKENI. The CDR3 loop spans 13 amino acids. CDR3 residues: CASSRGAGEDPYF. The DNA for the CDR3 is TGTGCCAGCTCACGAGGGGCAGGGGAAGATCCGTACTTC.

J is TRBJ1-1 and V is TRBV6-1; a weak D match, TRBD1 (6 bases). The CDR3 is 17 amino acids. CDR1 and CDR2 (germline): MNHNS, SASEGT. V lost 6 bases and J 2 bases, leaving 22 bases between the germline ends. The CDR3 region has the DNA TGTGCCAGCAGCTGGCCCCAGACAGGCGGTTTCAACACTGAAGCTTTCTTT. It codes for CASSWPQTGGFNTEAFF.

CDR3 DNA sequence: TGCGCCAGCAGCTTGGAACCCAGCGGGGGTTCAGAGACCCAGTACTTC. Protein product: CASSLEPSGGSETQYF. V is TRBV5-1 and J is TRBJ2-5, with TRBD2 matching over 8 bases. The junction had 8 bases not matched to a gene; V was cut back by 0 bases and J by 4 bases. Germline loops: CDR1 SGHRS, CDR2 YFSETQ. This CDR3 comprises 16 residues. Based on the CDR3 plus reference TRBV5-1 and TRBJ2-5, the full variable domain is KAGVTQTPRYLIKTRGQQVTLSCSPISGHRSVSWYQQTPGQGLQFLFEYFSETQRNKGNFPGRFSGRQFSNSRSEMNVSTLELGDSALYLCASSLEPSGGSETQYFGPGTRLLVL.

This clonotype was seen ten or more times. CDR3 sequence reads: CASSFSGTQYF. CDR3 in DNA: TGCGCCAGCAGCTTTAGTGGGACCCAGTACTTC. V is TRBV5-1 and J is TRBJ2-5; D uncertain. The CDR3 spans 11 residues. Trimming removed 2 bases at V and 7 bases at J, with 6 bases between. Germline CDR1 is SGHRS and CDR2 is YFSETQ.

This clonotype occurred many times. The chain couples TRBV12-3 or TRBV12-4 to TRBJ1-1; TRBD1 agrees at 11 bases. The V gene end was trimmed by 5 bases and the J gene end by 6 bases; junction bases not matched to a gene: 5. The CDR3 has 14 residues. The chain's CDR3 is CASSLGQGASEAFF. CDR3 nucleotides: TGTGCCAGCAGTCTAGGACAGGGGGCCTCTGAAGCTTTCTTT.

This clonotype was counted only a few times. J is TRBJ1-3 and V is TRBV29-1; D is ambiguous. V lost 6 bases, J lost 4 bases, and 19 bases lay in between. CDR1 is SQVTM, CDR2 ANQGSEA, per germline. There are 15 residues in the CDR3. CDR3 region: CSVTAVGFSGNTIYF. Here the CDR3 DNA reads TGCAGCGTGACGGCGGTGGGTTTTTCGGGAAACACCATATATTTT.

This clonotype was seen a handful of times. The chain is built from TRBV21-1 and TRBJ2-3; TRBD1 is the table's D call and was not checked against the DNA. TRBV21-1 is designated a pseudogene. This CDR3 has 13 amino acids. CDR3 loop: CAGGDNSTDTQYF. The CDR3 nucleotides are TGTGCCGGCGGGGACAATAGCACAGATACGCAGTATTTT.

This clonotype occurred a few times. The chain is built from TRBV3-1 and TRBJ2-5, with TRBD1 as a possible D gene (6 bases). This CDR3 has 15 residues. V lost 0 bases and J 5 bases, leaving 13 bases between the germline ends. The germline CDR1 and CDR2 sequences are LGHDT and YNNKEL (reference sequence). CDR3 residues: CASSQDRGGDETQYF. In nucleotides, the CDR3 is TGTGCCAGCAGCCAAGATCGAGGGGGTGACGAGACCCAGTACTTC.